This T cell receptor beta chain emerged from a study of blood T cell repertoires in COVID-19. Study-wide context: T cells, B-cell-depleted T cells, or PBMCs provided the cDNA or gDNA that served as material.

V gave up 3 bases and J gave up 7 bases, with 11 bases separating them. The germline gives CDR1 SGDLS, CDR2 YYNGEE. The CDR3 consists of 14 residues. Methods used by the authors: For nucleated cells, counts were estimated from reference gene primer amplification. The repertoire was sequenced with immunoSEQ multiplex PCR; TCRdb's copy has only in-frame clones and lacks some. The V and J calls and clone size were taken over from that table, and D and trimming were inferred from the DNA. The profile shows about 80,000 clones, around 89% of them singletons. This receptor was taken from a woman aged 80 or older with acute or convalescent COVID-19. The sequenced sample consisted of peripheral blood. V gene TRBV9 combines with J gene TRBJ1-6; a possible D gene is TRBD1 (6 bases). The CDR3 region is CASSAGHLNSPLHF. Written as DNA, the CDR3 is TGTGCCAGCAGCGCGGGACACCTAAATTCACCCCTCCACTTT. The full variable domain, completed using reference TRBV9 and TRBJ1-6, is DSGVTQTPKHLITATGQRVTLRCSPRSGDLSVYWYQQSLDQGLQFLIQYYNGEERAKGNILERFSAQQFPDLHSELNLSSLELGDSALYFCASSAGHLNSPLHFGNGTRLTVT.